The 7 T cell receptor beta chains presented below share a single source sample, sequenced in a study of human T cells and chemical hapten exposure. Stated time point: patch test 1, 2 weeks after DPC sensitization. Treatment described: therapeutic diphenylcyclopropenone sensitization with weekly scalp DPC. Total RNA was extracted from unfractionated whole blood. TCRdb re-called the RACE reads through MiXCR, storing one row per CDR3 protein. The sample has tens of thousands of distinct CDR3 sequences; approximately 6.3% are singletons. The sample consisted of whole blood, taken in connection with sensitization to the hapten diphenylcyclopropenone (DPC). All receptors come from a woman aged 25 to 39 with alopecia areata. Some clones in this sample may be carry-over from other donors' samples.

This clonotype showed up just a few times. The chain combines TRBV6-1 with TRBJ2-7, with D tentatively TRBD2 (5 bases). V dropped 6 bases and J dropped 3 bases, with 6 bases sitting between them. Germline CDR1 reads MNHNS; CDR2 reads SASEGT. CDR3 size: 11 residues. The CDR3 protein is CASREDYEQYF. The CDR3, as DNA: TGTGCCAGCAGGGAGGACTACGAGCAGTACTTC.

The chain employs TRBV12-3 or TRBV12-4 and TRBJ1-5; D is ambiguous. This CDR3 comprises 14 residues. The germline V and J ends were trimmed by 5 bases and 6 bases, with 14 bases remaining between them. CDR3 nucleotides: TGTGCCAGCAGTCCCCGCGTCCGGGGTCAGCCCCAGCATTTT. This sequence encodes CASSPRVRGQPQHF.

This clonotype was recorded at least ten times. This chain links TRBV7-9 with TRBJ1-6, with 7 bases aligning to TRBD1. The germline V gene encodes CDR1 SEHNR and CDR2 FQNEAQ (reference sequence). The CDR3 runs to 14 residues. V lost 3 bases, J lost 7 bases, and 3 bases stayed unmatched. The CDR3 region has the DNA TGTGCCAGCAGCTTGACAGGGTCAAATTCACCCCTCCACTTT. Translation: CASSLTGSNSPLHF.

Points on this clonotype: A much larger clone lies one base from this, so it may be a read error. The chain recombines TRBV27 with TRBJ2-7; D unclear. Germline CDR1 is MNHEY and CDR2 is SMNVEV (reference sequence). This CDR3 is 14 amino acids long. The CDR3 spells CASSLFNGQSEKYF. CDR3 DNA sequence: TGTGCCAGCAGTTTATTTAACGGTCAAAGCGAGAAGTACTTC.

There are many counts of this clonotype. The chain is built from TRBV5-1 and TRBJ2-4; D is perhaps TRBD1 (6 bases). The CDR3 is 14 amino acids. V was cut by 4 bases and J by 6 bases, with 14 bases left in between. CDR1 and CDR2 from the germline V gene are SGHRS and YFSETQ. CDR3 region: CASSLTGTLNIQYF. The CDR3 DNA sequence: TGCGCCAGCAGCCTAACCGGGACATTAAACATTCAGTACTTC.

CDR3 sequence (DNA): TGTGCCAGCGCTCCAGGGGGCATAAGGGAGACCCAGTACTTC. Protein: CASAPGGIRETQYF. This chain joins TRBV28 and TRBJ2-5; 8 bases are shared with TRBD1. Per the germline V gene, CDR1 is MDHEN and CDR2 is SYDVKM. After removal of 8 bases from V and 5 bases from J, the junction contained 10 bases not matched to a gene. This CDR3 contains 14 residues.

This clonotype was recorded many times. The chain joins TRBV7-3 to TRBJ2-1, with unresolved D. CDR3 length: 13 residues. Germline CDR1 SGHTA, CDR2 FQGTGA. The germline V and J ends were trimmed by 0 bases and 9 bases, with 9 bases remaining between them. CDR3 in amino acids: CASSLTRSGEQFF. CDR3 bases: TGTGCCAGCAGCTTAACGAGAAGTGGTGAGCAGTTCTTC. Complete variable domain (other parts from reference TRBV7-3 and TRBJ2-1): GAGVSQTPSNKVTEKGKYVELRCDPISGHTALYWYRQSLGQGPEFLIYFQGTGAADDSGLPNDRFFAVRPEGSVSTLKIQRTERGDSAVYLCASSLTRSGEQFFGPGTRLTVL.